This T cell receptor beta chain comes out of a study of shared clonotypes between healthy human individuals (dated by TCRdb to the early 2020s). Background for the entire study: A couple of women and a few men aged 18 to 49 years were included in the cohort. For each donor, CD4 naive and CD4 memory were each given three plates, CD8 naive was given two plates, and CD8 memory was given one plate. To estimate repertoire size and how much clonotypes are shared between individuals, the study performed deep sequencing of blood TCR repertoires from about five healthy adults. Different laboratories and diverse techniques were used to prepare libraries and sequence TCR repertoires, to increase sequencing depth and limit assay-specific biases. Per donor, leukapheresis produced somewhere between about 0.85 and 10 billion PBMCs. Overall results and qualifications from the work: Sampling was limited to blood, and TCR repertoires in tissue likely differ from TCR repertoires in blood. The small number of donors limited the genetic and exposure-history diversity represented. Pairwise subsampling led to the expectation that sequencing depth would affect the degree of clonotype sharing among donors. Higher generation probabilities were observed for clonotypes shared by all four sorted-subset donors than for non-shared clonotypes. Approximately 5% of naive CD4, roughly 3.6% of naive CD8, approximately 2.2% of memory CD4, and about 0.4% of memory CD8 clonotypes were shared across a few donors. Rarefaction of sorted-subset datasets indicated incomplete sequencing despite the large sequencing depth. Naive subsets generally had larger estimated clonotype richness than memory subsets did.

CD8 naive samples consisted of CD45RO-negative cells that were positively selected for CCR7, yielding a CD45RA+CCR7+ population without TemRA cells. The donors were healthy, HIV-negative adults who had no recently reported acute infections or vaccinations. Every donor was a Caucasian adult living in Nashville, Tennessee, USA. After blood collection by leukapheresis, PBMCs were isolated using Ficoll-Histopaque density gradient centrifugation and then cryopreserved in the vapor phase of liquid nitrogen. Analytical flow cytometry was used to check the purity and quantity of each magnetically sorted T cell population. From each sorted fraction, genomic DNA was isolated and quantified by UV absorbance on a Nanodrop 2000c. Taken from the germline V gene, the CDR1 and CDR2 loops are MDHEN and SYDVKM. Trimming leaves V shorter by 0 bases and J shorter by 7 bases, with the junction holding 3 bases beyond the gene matches. Counted from cysteine to phenylalanine, this CDR3 has 16 amino acids. Only CDR3 DNA remains: 48 bases, in frame from the first base.

As regards this clone: Its antigen remains unidentified. No much larger clonotype is one base removed from it; base qualities were not supplied.

Using the deep immunoSEQ assay, TCR CDR3 regions were amplified from genomic DNA by multiplex PCR. For each cell subset, the extracted genomic DNA was distributed evenly across all wells of several immunoSEQ 96-well plates, and each plate served as one replicate. Each replicate PCR for sorted subsets received about 210 ng genomic DNA, equal to roughly 30,000 T cell genomes. The purified libraries were quantified using a Qubit 3.0 fluorometer, sized with a Bioanalyzer 2100, and then quantified again using the KAPA Library Quantification kit. A separate single-read 150-cycle Illumina NextSeq 550 flow cell was used to sequence each immunoSEQ 96-well plate. From the authors' description of their analysis: Because only junctional sequences without quality scores were contained in the immunoSEQ output, filtering matching that applied to full-length reads could not be performed. Sequences were annotated with PyIR, a Python wrapper for IgBLAST v1.9, and V/J genes and CDR3 were assigned using IMGT germline references. Any read was removed if the V/J assignment was weak (E-value above 1e-6), the CDR3 was missing, or the read contained stop codons, out-of-frame junctions, or ambiguous translated residues. V3J clonotypes were defined by identical inferred V gene, J gene, and CDR3 amino acid sequence. Percentage overlap between repertoires was calculated by dividing the number of shared unique clonotypes by the size of the smaller repertoire. Repertoire richness was assessed with RTK rarefaction, the Chao1 estimator, and Recon v2.1 estimates of unobserved clonotypes. Generation probabilities for all TCRbeta clonotypes obtained by the gDNA method from a few donors were computed using OLGA. TCRdb retrieved this table from immuneACCESS and kept in-frame rearrangements only. Not all clones are present; in checked studies, unresolved V genes account for under half, and no reason is known for the remainder. That table furnishes V, J and clone size, whereas the DNA furnished D and trimming. The sample data list hundreds of thousands of clones, and nearly 95% of these were observed just once. The ten largest clonotypes hold around 24% of the sample.

Specimen: naive CD8+ T cells sorted from blood. This sample's cell subset or site label indicates: CD45RA+CCR7+. The sequence links TRBV28 to TRBJ2-2, with TRBD2 identical over 12 junction bases. The clonotype originates from a man aged 25-45 years in good health. CDR3 sequence: CASSLWTSGGLGELFF. In nucleotides, the sequence is TGTGCCAGCAGTTTATGGACTAGCGGGGGCCTCGGGGAGCTGTTTTTT.